Listed below are T cell receptor beta chains from one sample, sequenced in a study of blood T cell repertoires in COVID-19. Sequencing used immunoSEQ multiplex PCR; TCRdb keeps in-frame clones, though not all of them. The repertoire has about 300,000 clones, around 88% of them found once; the top ten carry under 8%. The sequenced sample consisted of peripheral blood. The receptors were sampled from a woman aged 25 to 39 who had recovered from COVID-19. Each CDR3 is given with its conserved first and last residue. Fields, in order: J gene, V gene, D gene, CDR3 protein. The D gene is left open where the match is weak.

>TRBJ2-3|TRBV30|-
CAWRRDYTQYF
>TRBJ2-1|TRBV4-2|-
CASSPQTESEQFF
>-|TRBV6-6|-
CASSFKTELFF
>TRBJ2-1|TRBV6-5|TRBD1
CASSFDRAPSYEQFF
>TRBJ1-1|TRBV15|-
CATSKWRSNAGGSTEAFF
>TRBJ1-5|TRBV7-9|-
CASSLVRGQPQHF
>TRBJ2-2|TRBV30|-
CAWSGGLNTGELFF
>TRBJ2-2|TRBV5-1|TRBD1
CASRETGGWTGELFF
>TRBJ2-3|TRBV6-1|TRBD1
CASSEAVQGPDTQYF
>TRBJ1-1|TRBV30|-
CAWTSRGSEAFF
>TRBJ1-2|TRBV3-1/TRBV3-2|-
CASSQGGYGYTF
>TRBJ1-2|TRBV21-1|-
CASSCSRRRGGYTF
>TRBJ2-1|TRBV28|-
CASSFNRRGQGGNEQFF
>TRBJ2-5|TRBV4-1|TRBD1
CASSQGVGETQYF
>TRBJ1-2|TRBV18|-
CASSPYKGVYGYTF
>TRBJ1-5|TRBV7-3|-
CASSIDTDQPQHF